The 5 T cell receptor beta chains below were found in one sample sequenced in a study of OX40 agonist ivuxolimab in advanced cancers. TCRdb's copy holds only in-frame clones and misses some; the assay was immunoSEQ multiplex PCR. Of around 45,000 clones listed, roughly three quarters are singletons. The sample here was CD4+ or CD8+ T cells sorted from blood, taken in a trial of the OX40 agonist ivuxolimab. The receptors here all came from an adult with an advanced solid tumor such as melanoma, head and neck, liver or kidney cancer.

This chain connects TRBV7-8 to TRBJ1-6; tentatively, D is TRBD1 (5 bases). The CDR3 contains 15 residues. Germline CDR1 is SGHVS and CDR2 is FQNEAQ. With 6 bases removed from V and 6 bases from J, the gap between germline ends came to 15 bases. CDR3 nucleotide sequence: TGTGCCAGCAGTATCGTTCAGGGTTTTAATTCACCCCTCCACTTT. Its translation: CASSIVQGFNSPLHF. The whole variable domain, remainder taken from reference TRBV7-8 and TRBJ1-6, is GAGVSQSPRYKVAKRGQDVALRCDPISGHVSLFWYQQALGQGPEFLTYFQNEAQLDKSGLPSDRFFAERPEGSVSTLKIQRTQQEDSAVYLCASSIVQGFNSPLHFGNGTRLTVT.

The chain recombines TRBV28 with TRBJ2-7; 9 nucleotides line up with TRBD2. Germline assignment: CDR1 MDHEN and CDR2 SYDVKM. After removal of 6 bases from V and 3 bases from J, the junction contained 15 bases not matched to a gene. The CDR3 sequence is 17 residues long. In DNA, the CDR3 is TGTGCCAGCAGCACCACTGGGTTGCTAGCGGGGATCTACGAGCAGTACTTC. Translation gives CASSTTGLLAGIYEQYF.

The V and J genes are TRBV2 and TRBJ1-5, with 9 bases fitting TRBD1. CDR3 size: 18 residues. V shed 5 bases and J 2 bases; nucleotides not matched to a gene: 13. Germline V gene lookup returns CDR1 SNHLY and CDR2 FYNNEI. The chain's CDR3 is CASSPGGQGGGGNQPQHF. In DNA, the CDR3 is TGTGCCAGCAGTCCTGGGGGACAGGGCGGAGGTGGCAATCAGCCCCAGCATTTT.

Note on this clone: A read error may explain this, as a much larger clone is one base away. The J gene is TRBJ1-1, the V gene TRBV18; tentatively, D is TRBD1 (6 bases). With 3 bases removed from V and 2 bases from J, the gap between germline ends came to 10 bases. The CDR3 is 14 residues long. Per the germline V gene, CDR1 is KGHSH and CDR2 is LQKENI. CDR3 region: CASSPRQVNTEAFF. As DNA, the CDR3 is TGTGCCAGCTCACCTCGACAGGTTAACACTGAAGCTTTCTTT.

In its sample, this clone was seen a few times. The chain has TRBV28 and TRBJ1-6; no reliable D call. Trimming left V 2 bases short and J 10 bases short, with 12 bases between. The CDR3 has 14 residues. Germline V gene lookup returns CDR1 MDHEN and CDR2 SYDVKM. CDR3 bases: TGTGCCAGCAGTTTAGAATATTACGGATCACCCCTCCACTTT. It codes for CASSLEYYGSPLHF.